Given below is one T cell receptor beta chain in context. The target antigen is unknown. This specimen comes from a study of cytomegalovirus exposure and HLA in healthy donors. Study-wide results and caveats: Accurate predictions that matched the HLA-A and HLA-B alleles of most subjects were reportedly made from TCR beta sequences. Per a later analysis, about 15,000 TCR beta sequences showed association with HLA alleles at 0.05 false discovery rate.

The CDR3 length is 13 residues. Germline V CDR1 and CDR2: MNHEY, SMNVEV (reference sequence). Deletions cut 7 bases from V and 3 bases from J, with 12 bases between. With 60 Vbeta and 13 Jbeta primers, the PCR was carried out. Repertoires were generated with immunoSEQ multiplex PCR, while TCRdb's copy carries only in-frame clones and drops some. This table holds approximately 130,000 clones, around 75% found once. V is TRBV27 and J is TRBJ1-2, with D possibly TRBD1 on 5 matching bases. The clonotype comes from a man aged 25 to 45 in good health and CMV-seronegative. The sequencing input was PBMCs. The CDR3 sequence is CASKAGEHYGYTF. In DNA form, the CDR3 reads TGTGCCAGCAAGGCGGGGGAGCACTATGGCTACACCTTC.